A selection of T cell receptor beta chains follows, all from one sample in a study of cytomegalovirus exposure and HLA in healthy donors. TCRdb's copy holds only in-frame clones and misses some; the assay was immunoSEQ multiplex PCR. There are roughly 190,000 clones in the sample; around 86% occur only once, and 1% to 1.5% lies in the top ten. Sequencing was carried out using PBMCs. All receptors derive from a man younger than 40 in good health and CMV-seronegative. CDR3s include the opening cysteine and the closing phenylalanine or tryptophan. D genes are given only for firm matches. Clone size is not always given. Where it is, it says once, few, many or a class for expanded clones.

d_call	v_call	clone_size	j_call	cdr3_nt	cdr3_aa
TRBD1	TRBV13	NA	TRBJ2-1	TGTGCCAGCAGCCTGGGACAGGGGCAAGACAATGAGCAGTTCTTC	CASSLGQGQDNEQFF
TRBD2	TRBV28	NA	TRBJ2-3	TGTGCCAGCAGTCCTGGGCTAGCGGGAGATCTAGATACGCAGTATTTT	CASSPGLAGDLDTQYF
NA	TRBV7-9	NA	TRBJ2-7	TGTGCCAGCAGCTCCCTCGGAGGAGGCGGCGAGCAGTACTTC	CASSSLGGGGEQYF
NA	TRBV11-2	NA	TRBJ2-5	TGTGCCAGCAGCCCACAGGTGCTAGCGAGGGGAGAGACCCAGTACTTC	CASSPQVLARGETQYF
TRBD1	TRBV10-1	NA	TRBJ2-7	TGCGCCAGCAGTACCGGGACAGGCTCCTACGAGCAGTACTTC	CASSTGTGSYEQYF
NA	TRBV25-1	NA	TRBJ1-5	TGTGCCAGCAGTGAATATTCAGGGTCGCATCAGCCCCAGCATTTT	CASSEYSGSHQPQHF
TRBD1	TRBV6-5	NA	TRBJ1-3	TGTGCCAGCAGTCTACACAGGGGACAGAAAAACACCATATATTTT	CASSLHRGQKNTIYF
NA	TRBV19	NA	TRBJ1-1	TGTGCCAGTAGTTGGGGTTTCGAGGGGAACACTGAAGCTTTCTTT	CASSWGFEGNTEAFF
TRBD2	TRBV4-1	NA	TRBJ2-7	TGCGCCAGCAGCCAAGAAAGCGATGGCGGGAGGTACGTAGTGTACGAGCAGTACTTC	CASSQESDGGRYVVYEQYF
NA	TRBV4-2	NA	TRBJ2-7	TGTGCCAGCAGCCAAGATCCTGGACTGGGGGGAACCGAGCAGTACTTC	CASSQDPGLGGTEQYF
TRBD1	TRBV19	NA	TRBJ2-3	TGTGCCAGTAGTATAGGGACGACAGGGACAGATACGCAGTATTTT	CASSIGTTGTDTQYF
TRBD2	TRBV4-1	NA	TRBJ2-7	TGCGCCAGCAGCCCCGGGGGGAGAAACTCCTACGAGCAGTACTTC	CASSPGGRNSYEQYF
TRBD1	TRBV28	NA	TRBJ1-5	TGTGCCAGCAGCCTAGGACAGGGATATCAGCCCCAGCATTTT	CASSLGQGYQPQHF
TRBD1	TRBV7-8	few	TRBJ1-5	TGTGCCAGCAGCTTAGCCCCCCGGACAGGGACGAATCAGCCCCAGCATTTT	CASSLAPRTGTNQPQHF
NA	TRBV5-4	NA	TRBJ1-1	TGTGCCAGCAGCTTAATTAGAGGTACTGAAGCTTTCTTT	CASSLIRGTEAFF
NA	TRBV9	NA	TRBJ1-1	TGTGCCAGCAGCCCTAGATTGAACACTGAAGCTTTCTTT	CASSPRLNTEAFF
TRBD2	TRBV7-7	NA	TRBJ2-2	TGTGCTAGCAGTAGCGGGGGGTCGAACACCGGGGAGCTGTTTTTT	CASSSGGSNTGELFF
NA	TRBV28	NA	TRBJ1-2	TGTGCCAGCAGTTTAACAAGAATTTCACGCTACACCTTC	CASSLTRISRYTF
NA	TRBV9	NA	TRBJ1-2	TGTGCCAGCAGCGTCAGCTGGGAGGAAGGCTACACCTTC	CASSVSWEEGYTF
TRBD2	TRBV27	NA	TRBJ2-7	TGTGCCAGCAGTTCGACTAGCGGGCTTTACGAGCAGTACTTC	CASSSTSGLYEQYF
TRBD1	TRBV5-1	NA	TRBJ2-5	TGCGCCAGCAGAGATTTAGGACAGGCTGCGGAGACCCAGTACTTC	CASRDLGQAAETQYF
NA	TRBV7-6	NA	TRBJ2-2	TGTGCCAGCAGCTTATTCGCCAGGGAAGGAACCGGGGAGCTGTTTTTT	CASSLFAREGTGELFF
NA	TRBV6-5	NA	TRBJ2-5	TGTGCCAGCAGTGAGACAGGCCTACAAGAGACCCAGTACTTC	CASSETGLQETQYF
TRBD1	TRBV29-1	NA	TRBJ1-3	TGCAGCGTGAGCTGGGGGACAGGGGCTGGAAACACCATATATTTT	CSVSWGTGAGNTIYF
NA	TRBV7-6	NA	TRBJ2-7	TGTGCCAGCAGCTTACCCTGGCAGGGTTCCGAGCAGTACTTC	CASSLPWQGSEQYF
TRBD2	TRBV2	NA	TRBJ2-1	TGTGCCACCGACCGTCCGGGGGGGCTCAATGAGCAGTTCTTC	CATDRPGGLNEQFF
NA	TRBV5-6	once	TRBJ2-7	TGTGCCAGCAGTAGAAATCACGAGCAGTACTTC	CASSRNHEQYF
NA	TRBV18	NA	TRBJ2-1	TGTGCCAGCTCACCACGCGGCGGGACGGACAATGAGCAGTTCTTC	CASSPRGGTDNEQFF
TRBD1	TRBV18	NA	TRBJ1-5	TGTGCCAGCTCACCCGGGACAGATCAGCCCCAGCATTTT	CASSPGTDQPQHF
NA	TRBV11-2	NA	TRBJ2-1	TGTGCCAGCGGCTCCGGGATCAACAATGAGCAGTTCTTC	CASGSGINNEQFF
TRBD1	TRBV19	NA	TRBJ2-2	TGTGCCACCGGGACAGCCGCGTTTAACACCGGGGAGCTGTTTTTT	CATGTAAFNTGELFF
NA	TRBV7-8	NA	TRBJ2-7	TGTGCCAGCACTCCCTCGAGGGTTGAGCAGTACTTC	CASTPSRVEQYF
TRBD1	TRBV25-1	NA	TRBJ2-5	TGTGCCAGCCGGCCCCAGACAGGGAAATTGGAGACCCAGTACTTC	CASRPQTGKLETQYF
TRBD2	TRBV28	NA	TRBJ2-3	TGTGCCAGCCTTCGGGGGGGGGCCCGGGATACGCAGTATTTT	CASLRGGARDTQYF
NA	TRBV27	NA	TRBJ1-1	TGTGCCAGCAGTTTACGGTGGGGCTCGAACACTGAAGCTTTCTTT	CASSLRWGSNTEAFF
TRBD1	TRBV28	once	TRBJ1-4	TGTGCCAGCAGTCCGGGACAGGGGGCAAGAAAACTGTTTTTT	CASSPGQGARKLFF